The TCR beta chain described here comes from a study of cytomegalovirus exposure and HLA in healthy donors. Notes on the study in general: According to a later analysis, most TCR beta chains associated with CMV appeared HLA-restricted. It was only CMV serostatus that was available as immune exposure information. Presence/absence analyses took donor sequencing depth as roughly uniform.

Germline loops: CDR1 SGHRS, CDR2 YFSETQ. The CDR3 has 13 amino acids. V lost 2 bases and J lost 5, with 9 bases in between. Healthy bone marrow donors supplied every sample. As regards this clone: Its antigen is not identified. This sample also contains other DNA sequences that code for the same CDR3.

Both 60 Vbeta primers and 13 Jbeta primers went into the PCR. Profiled with immunoSEQ multiplex PCR; TCRdb holds only in-frame clones, not every one. The sample holds some 95,000 clones, approximately 69% seen once. This TCR came from a female donor in good health and CMV-seronegative. The rearrangement links TRBV5-1 to TRBJ2-3; a weak D match, TRBD2 (6 bases). The sample consisted of PBMCs. The CDR3 sequence: CASSFPGEDTQYF. The CDR3 bases are TGCGCCAGCAGCTTTCCGGGAGAAGATACGCAGTATTTT.